The rows below give T cell receptor beta chains drawn from one sample of a study of monozygotic twins with inflammatory bowel disease. One entry per CDR3 protein, without DNA, is what TCRdb gives after re-calling the 5' RACE reads. Recorded for this sample: over 100,000 distinct CDR3 sequences. Sequenced input: blood. These TCRs come from a human donor with ulcerative colitis or Crohn's disease, or a healthy co-twin of an affected twin (not recorded which). CDR3s include the opening cysteine and the closing phenylalanine or tryptophan.

V gene	J gene	CDR3 protein
TRBV5-4	TRBJ2-3	CASSLTSVRETQYF
TRBV12-3/TRBV12-4	TRBJ1-3	CASSQSGNTIYF
TRBV6-5	TRBJ2-1	CASSSGLAPQYFSYNEQFF
TRBV20-1	TRBJ2-7	CSAPGQVRLGEQYF
TRBV28	TRBJ2-3	CASSRTVSTHTQYF
TRBV27	TRBJ2-2	CASSLRGAAGELFF
TRBV27	TRBJ2-5	CASARGAGTLYQETQYF
TRBV19	TRBJ2-5	CASSPRTKETQYF
TRBV7-8	TRBJ1-1	CASSLAQGSNTEAFF
TRBV15	TRBJ2-1	CATSRADSYNEQFF
TRBV28	TRBJ2-7	CASSWAPGQGHYEQYF
TRBV11-2	TRBJ1-2	CASSPQTTSNYGYTF
TRBV5-1	TRBJ2-5	CASSLFETQYF
TRBV5-1	TRBJ2-1	CASSLTLFVSSYNEQFF
TRBV14	TRBJ2-7	CASSQVDTLSYEQYF
TRBV7-9	TRBJ2-1	CASSLEVNEQFF
TRBV29-1	TRBJ1-4	CSVNGATNEKLFF
TRBV4-3	TRBJ1-1	CASSPRGGTEAFF
TRBV7-2	TRBJ1-2	CASSQQGDYGYTF
TRBV29-1	TRBJ1-4	CSVEDVQIGEKLFF
TRBV18	TRBJ1-5	CASSKQGGDQPQHF
TRBV12-3/TRBV12-4	TRBJ1-3	CATRPGNTIYF
TRBV12-3/TRBV12-4	TRBJ1-5	CASSLKLSDRADQPQHF
TRBV5-5	TRBJ1-1	CASSRGQDVPIMNTEAFF
TRBV19	TRBJ1-5	CASSIAGVVSNQPQHF
TRBV7-6	TRBJ2-1	CASSQRELVSNEQFF
TRBV20-1	TRBJ1-1	CSARRSGDMENTEAFF
TRBV19	TRBJ1-1	CASSKTWDRLNTEAFF
TRBV27	TRBJ2-1	CASSLGSGGHEQFF
TRBV12-3/TRBV12-4	TRBJ1-5	CASSLKVGAYNQPQHF
TRBV28	TRBJ1-2	CASSRIREDGYTF
TRBV2	TRBJ2-1	CASSEAEAFGEQFF
TRBV5-6	TRBJ1-1	CASSSRGGAPAGNTEAFF
TRBV20-1	TRBJ2-1	CSAQAVFGSYNEQFF
TRBV7-9	TRBJ1-5	CASSLFSADSNQPQHF
TRBV12-3/TRBV12-4	TRBJ1-2	CASRQGADGYTF